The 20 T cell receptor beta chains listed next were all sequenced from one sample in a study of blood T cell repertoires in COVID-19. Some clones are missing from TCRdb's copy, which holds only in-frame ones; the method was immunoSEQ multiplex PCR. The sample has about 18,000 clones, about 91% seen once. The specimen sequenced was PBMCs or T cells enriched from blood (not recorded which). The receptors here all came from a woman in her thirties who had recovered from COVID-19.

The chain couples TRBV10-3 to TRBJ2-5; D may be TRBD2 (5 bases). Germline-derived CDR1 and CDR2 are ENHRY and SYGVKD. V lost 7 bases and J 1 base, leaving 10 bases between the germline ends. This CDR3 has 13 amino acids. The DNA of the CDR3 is TGTGCCATCAACGGACTCCCCCAAGAGACCCAGTACTTC. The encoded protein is CAINGLPQETQYF.

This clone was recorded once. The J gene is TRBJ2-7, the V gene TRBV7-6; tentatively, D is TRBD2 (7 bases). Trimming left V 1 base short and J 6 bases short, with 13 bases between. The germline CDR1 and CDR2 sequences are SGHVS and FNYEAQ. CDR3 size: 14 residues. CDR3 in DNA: TGTGCCAGCAGCTTAGGATCGGGGGGCCTCGAGCAGTACTTC. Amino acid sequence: CASSLGSGGLEQYF.

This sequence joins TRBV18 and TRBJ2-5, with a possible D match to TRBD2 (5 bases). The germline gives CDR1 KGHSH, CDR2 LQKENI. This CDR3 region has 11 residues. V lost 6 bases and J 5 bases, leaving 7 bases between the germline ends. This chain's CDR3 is CASSPGETQYF. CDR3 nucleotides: TGTGCCAGCTCCCCGGGGGAGACCCAGTACTTC.

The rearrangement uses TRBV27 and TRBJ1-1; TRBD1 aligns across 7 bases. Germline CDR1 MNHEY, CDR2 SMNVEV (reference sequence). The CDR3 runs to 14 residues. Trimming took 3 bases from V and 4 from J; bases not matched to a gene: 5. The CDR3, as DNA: TGTGCCAGCAGTTTTCGTCAGGGGGGCACTGAAGCTTTCTTT. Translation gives CASSFRQGGTEAFF.

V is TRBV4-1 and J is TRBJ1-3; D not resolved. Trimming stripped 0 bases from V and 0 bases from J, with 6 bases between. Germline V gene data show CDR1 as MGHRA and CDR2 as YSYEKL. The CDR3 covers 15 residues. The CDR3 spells CASSQDADSGNTIYF. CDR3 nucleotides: TGCGCCAGCAGCCAAGATGCAGACTCTGGAAACACCATATATTTT.

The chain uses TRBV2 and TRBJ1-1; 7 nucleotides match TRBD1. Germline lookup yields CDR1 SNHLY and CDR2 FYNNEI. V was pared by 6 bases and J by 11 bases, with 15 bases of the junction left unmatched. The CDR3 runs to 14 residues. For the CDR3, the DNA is TGTGCCAGCAGAAGCCTACAGGGGAATCATGGTGCTTTCTTT. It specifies CASRSLQGNHGAFF.

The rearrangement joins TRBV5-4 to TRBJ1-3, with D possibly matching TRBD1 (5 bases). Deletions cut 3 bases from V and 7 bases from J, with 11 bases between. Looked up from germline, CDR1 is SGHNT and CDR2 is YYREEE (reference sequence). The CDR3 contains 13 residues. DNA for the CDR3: TGTGCCAGCAGCTCTGCCGGGGGGAACACCATATATTTT. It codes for CASSSAGGNTIYF.

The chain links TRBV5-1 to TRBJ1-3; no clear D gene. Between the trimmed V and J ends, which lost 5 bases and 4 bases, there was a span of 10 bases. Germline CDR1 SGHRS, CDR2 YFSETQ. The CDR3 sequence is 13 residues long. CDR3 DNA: TGCGCCAGCAGAATGGAGGCAGGAAACACCATATATTTT. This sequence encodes CASRMEAGNTIYF.

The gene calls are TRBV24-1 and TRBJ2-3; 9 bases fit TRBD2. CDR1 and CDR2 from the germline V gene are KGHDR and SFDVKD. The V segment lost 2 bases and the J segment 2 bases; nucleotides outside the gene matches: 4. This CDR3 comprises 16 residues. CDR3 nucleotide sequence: TGTGCCACCAGTGATTCGAGCGGGGGGCTCACAGATACGCAGTATTTT. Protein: CATSDSSGGLTDTQYF.

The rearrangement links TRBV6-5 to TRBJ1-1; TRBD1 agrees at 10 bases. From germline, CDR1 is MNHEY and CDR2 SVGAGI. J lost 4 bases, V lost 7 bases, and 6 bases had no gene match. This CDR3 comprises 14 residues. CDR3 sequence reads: CASTGTGASTEAFF. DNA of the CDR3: TGTGCCAGCACCGGGACAGGGGCGTCCACTGAAGCTTTCTTT.

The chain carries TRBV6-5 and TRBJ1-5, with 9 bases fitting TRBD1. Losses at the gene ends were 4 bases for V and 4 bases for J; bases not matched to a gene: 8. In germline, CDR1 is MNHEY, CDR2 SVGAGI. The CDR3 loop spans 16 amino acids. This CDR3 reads CASSFRRTGENQPQHF. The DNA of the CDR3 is TGTGCCAGCAGTTTTCGACGGACAGGGGAGAATCAGCCCCAGCATTTT.

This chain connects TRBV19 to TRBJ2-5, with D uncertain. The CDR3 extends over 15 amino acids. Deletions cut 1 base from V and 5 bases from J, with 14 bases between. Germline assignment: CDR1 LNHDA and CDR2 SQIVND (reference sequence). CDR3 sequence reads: CASSIGRVVGETQYF. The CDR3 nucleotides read TGTGCCAGTAGTATAGGACGGGTAGTCGGGGAGACCCAGTACTTC.

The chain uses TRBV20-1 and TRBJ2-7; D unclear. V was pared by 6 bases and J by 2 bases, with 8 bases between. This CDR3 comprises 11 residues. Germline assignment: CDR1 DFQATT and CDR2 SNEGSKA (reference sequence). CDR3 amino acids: CSAKLTYEQYF. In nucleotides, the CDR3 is TGCAGTGCCAAGCTTACCTACGAGCAGTACTTC.

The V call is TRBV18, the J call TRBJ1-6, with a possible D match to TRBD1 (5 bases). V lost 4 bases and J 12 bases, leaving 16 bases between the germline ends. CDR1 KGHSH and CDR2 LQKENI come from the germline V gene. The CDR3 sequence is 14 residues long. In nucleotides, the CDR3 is TGTGCCAGCTCACTGCAGGGAGGCCCCGAACCCCTCCACTTT. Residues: CASSLQGGPEPLHF.

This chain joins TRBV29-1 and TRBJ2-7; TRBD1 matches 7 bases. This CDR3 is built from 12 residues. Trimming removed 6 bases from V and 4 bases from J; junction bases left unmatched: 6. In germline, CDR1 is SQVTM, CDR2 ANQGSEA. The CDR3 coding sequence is TGCAGCGTCGTCGGGACAGAGTACGAGCAGTACTTC. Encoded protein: CSVVGTEYEQYF.

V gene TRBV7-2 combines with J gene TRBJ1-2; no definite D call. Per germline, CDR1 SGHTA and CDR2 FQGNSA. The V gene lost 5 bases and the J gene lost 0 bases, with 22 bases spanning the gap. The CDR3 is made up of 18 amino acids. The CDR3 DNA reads TGTGCCAGCAGCCGGTCCGCGAGGGTTAGCCTTTCTAACTATGGCTACACCTTC. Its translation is CASSRSARVSLSNYGYTF.

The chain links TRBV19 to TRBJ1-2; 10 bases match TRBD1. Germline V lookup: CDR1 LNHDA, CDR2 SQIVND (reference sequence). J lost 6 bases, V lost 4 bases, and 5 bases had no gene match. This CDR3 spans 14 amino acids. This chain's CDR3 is CASSTDRGRNGYTF. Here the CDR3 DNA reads TGTGCCAGTAGTACGGACAGGGGGAGAAATGGCTACACCTTC.

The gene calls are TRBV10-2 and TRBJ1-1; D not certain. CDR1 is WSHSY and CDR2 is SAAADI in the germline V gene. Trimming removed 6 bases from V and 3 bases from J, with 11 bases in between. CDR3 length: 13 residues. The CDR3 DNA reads TGCGCCAGCAGGGCAGGTCTATACACTGAAGCTTTCTTT. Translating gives CASRAGLYTEAFF.

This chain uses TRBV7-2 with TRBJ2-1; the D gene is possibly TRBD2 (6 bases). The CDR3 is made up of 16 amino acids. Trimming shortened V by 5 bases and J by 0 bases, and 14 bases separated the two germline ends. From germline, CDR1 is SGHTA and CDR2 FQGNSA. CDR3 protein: CASSPTSRSSYNEQFF. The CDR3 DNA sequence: TGTGCCAGCAGCCCAACTAGCCGGAGCTCCTACAATGAGCAGTTCTTC.

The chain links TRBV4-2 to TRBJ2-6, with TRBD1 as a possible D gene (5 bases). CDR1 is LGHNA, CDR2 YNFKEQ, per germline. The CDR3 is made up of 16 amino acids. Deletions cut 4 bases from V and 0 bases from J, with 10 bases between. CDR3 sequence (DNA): TGTGCCAGCAGCCCGACAGTATCCTCTGGGGCCAACGTCCTGACTTTC. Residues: CASSPTVSSGANVLTF.